This T cell receptor (beta chain) appears in the sequencing data of a study of beta chain features in type 1 diabetes. Trimming removed 4 bases from V and 3 bases from J, with 16 bases in between. Germline V lookup: CDR1 SGDLS, CDR2 YYNGEE. The CDR3 has 15 amino acids. Reverse transcribing all isolated RNA meant expressed TCRB transcripts were sequenced. Assay: immunoSEQ multiplex PCR; the TCRdb copy retains only in-frame clones and omits some. The sample holds under 450,000 clones; about 14% are singletons and the top ten take 0.019%. Sequencing used naive CD4+ T cells from blood. V and J are TRBV9 and TRBJ1-1; possibly TRBD1 for D (5 bases). This receptor was taken from a woman between 18 and 29 years old in good health. The CDR3 sequence is CASSPREGIHTEAFF. CDR3 coding DNA: TGTGCCAGCAGCCCTAGGGAGGGGATCCACACTGAAGCTTTCTTT.